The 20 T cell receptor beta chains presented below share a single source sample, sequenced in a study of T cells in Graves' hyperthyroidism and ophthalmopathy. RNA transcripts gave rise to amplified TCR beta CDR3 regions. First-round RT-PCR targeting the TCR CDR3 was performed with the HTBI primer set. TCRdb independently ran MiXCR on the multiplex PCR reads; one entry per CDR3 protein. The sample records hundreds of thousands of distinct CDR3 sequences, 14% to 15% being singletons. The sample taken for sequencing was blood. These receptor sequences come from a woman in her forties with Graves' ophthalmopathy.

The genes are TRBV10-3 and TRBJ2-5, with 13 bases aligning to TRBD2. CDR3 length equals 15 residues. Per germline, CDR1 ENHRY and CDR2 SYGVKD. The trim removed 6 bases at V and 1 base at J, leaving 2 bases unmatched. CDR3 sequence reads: CAIRGTSGTQETQYF. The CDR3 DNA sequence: TGTGCCATCAGGGGGACTAGCGGGACCCAAGAGACCCAGTACTTC.

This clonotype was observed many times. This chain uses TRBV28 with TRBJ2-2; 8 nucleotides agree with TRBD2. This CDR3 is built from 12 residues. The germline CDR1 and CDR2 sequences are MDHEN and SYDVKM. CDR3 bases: TGTTTGGCTAGCGGGTACACCGGGGAGCTGTTTTTT. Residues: CLASGYTGELFF.

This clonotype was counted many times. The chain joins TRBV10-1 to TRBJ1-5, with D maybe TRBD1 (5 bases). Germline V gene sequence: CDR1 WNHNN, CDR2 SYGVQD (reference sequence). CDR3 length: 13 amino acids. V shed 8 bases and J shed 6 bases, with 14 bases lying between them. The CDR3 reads CASGWQGGQPQHF. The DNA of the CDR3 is TGCGCCAGCGGGTGGCAGGGCGGTCAGCCCCAGCATTTT.

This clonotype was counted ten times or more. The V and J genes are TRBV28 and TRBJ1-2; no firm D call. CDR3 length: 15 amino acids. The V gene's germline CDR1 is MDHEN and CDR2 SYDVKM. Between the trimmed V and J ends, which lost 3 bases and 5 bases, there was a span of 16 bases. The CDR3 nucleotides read TGTGCCAGCAGTTTGGTCACTACAGCTCAATATGGCTACACCTTC. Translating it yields CASSLVTTAQYGYTF.

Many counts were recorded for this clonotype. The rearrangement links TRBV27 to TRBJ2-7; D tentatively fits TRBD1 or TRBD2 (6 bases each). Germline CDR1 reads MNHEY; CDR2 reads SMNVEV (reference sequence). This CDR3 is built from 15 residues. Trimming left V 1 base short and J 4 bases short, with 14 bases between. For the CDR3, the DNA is TGTGCCAGCAGTTTATTTGGGGGGCGAGGTTACGAGCAGTACTTC. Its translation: CASSLFGGRGYEQYF.

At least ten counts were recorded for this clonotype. The DNA for the CDR3 is TGTGCCAGCAGTTTAACAGGGGGCCACACTGAAGCTTTCTTT. Protein: CASSLTGGHTEAFF. The chain is built from TRBV12-3 or TRBV12-4 and TRBJ1-1; TRBD1 matches 9 bases. V gave up 2 bases and J gave up 3 bases; unmatched junction bases: 1. The CDR3 consists of 14 residues.

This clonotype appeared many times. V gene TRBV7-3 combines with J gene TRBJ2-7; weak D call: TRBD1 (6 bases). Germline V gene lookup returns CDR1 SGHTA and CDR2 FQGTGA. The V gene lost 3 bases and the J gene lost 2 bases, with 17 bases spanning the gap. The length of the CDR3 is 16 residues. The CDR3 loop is CASSFKEQGRPYEQYF. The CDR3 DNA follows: TGTGCCAGCAGCTTTAAGGAACAGGGAAGGCCCTACGAGCAGTACTTC.

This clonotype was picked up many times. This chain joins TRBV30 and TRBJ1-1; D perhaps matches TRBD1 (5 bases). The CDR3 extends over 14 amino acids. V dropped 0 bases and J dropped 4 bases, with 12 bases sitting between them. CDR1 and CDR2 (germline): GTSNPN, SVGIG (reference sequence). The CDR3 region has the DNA TGTGCCTGGAGTGTAGGGACCGCGGGCACTGAAGCTTTCTTT. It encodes CAWSVGTAGTEAFF.

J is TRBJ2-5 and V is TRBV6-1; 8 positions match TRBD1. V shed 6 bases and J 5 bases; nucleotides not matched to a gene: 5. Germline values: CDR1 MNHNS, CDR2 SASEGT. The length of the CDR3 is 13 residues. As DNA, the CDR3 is TGTGCCAGCAGGGACAGGGTCATGGAGACCCAGTACTTC. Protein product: CASRDRVMETQYF.

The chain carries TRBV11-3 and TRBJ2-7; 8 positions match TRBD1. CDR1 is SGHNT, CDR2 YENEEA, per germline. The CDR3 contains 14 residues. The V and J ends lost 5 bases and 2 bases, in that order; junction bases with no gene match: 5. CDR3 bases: TGTGCCAGCAGCCGGGACAGGAACGCCTACGAGCAGTACTTC. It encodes CASSRDRNAYEQYF.

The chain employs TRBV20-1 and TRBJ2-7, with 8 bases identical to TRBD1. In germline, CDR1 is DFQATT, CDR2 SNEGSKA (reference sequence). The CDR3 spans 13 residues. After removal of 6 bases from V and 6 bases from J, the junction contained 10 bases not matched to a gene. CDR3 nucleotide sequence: TGCAGTGCCGCAACGCAGGGGGCCTTCGAGCAGTACTTC. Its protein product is CSAATQGAFEQYF.

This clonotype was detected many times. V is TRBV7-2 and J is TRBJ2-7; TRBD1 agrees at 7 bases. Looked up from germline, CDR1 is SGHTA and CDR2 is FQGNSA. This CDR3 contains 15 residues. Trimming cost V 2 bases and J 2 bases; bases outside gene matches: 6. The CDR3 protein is CASSLRTGPTYEQYF. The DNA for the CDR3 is TGTGCCAGCAGCTTAAGGACAGGACCGACCTACGAGCAGTACTTC.

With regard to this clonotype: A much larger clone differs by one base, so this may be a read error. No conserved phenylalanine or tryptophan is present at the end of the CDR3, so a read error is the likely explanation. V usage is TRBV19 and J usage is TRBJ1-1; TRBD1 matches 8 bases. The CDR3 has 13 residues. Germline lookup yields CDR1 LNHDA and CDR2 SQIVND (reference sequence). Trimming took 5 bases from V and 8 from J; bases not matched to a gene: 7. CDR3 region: CASSPRTGREAFL. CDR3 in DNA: TGTGCCAGTAGTCCACGGACAGGGCGGGAAGCTTTCCTT.

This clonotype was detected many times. CDR3 loop: CAWELYRVEGETQYF. The CDR3 DNA reads as TGTGCCTGGGAATTATACAGGGTAGAGGGAGAGACCCAGTACTTC. The V and J genes are TRBV30 and TRBJ2-5; TRBD1 might be the D (6 bases). Deletions cut 5 bases from V and 4 bases from J, with 20 bases between. The germline gives CDR1 GTSNPN, CDR2 SVGIG (reference sequence). CDR3 length equals 15 residues.

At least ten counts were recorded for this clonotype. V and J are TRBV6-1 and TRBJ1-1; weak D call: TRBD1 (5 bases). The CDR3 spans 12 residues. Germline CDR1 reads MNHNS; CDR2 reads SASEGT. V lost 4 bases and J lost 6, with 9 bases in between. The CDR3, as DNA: TGTGCCAGCAGTGCAAAGACAGCTGAAGCTTTCTTT. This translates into CASSAKTAEAFF.

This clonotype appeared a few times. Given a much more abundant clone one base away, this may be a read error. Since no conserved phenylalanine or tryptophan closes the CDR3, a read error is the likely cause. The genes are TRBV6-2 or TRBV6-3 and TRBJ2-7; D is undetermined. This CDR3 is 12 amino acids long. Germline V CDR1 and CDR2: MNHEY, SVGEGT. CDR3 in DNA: TGTGCCAGCAGTTCCTCCTCCCACGAGCAGTACTCC. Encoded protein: CASSSSSHEQYS.

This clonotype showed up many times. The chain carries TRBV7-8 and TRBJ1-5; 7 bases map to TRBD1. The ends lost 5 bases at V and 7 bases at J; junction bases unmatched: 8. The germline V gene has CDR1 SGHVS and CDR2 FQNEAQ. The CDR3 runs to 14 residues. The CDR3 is CASSPVTGTQPQHF. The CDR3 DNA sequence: TGTGCCAGCAGCCCCGTGACAGGGACCCAGCCCCAGCATTTT.

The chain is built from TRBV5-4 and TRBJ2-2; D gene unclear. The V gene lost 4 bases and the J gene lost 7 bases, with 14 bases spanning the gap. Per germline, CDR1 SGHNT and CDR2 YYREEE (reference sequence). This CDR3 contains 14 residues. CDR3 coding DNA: TGTGCCAGCAGCGAGAGTGGTGGGTACGGGGAGCTGTTTTTT. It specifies CASSESGGYGELFF.

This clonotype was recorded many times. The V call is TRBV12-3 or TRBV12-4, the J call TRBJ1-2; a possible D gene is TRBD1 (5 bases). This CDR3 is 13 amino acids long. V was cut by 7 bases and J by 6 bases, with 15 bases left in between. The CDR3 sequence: CASTRDLKDGYTF. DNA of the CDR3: TGTGCCAGCACCAGGGATCTCAAAGATGGCTACACCTTC.

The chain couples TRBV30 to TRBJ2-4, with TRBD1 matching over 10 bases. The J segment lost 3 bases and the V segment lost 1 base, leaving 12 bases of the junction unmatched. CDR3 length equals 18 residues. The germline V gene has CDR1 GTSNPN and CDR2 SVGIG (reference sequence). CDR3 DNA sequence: TGTGCCTGGAGTGGAGGACAGGGGGACAAATCGAGCAAAAACATTCAGTACTTC. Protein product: CAWSGGQGDKSSKNIQYF.